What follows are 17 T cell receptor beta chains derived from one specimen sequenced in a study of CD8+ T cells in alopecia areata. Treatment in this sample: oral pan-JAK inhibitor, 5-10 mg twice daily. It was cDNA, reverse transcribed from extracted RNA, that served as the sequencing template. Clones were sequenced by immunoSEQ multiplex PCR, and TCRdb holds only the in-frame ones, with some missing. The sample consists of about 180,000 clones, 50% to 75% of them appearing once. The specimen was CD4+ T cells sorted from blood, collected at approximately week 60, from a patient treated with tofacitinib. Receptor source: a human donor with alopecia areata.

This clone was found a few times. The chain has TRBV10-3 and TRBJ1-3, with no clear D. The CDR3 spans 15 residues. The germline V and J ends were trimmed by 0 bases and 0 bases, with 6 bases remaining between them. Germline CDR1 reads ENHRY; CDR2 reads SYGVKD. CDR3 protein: CAISESGSSGNTIYF. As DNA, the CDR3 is TGTGCCATCAGTGAGTCGGGGAGCTCTGGAAACACCATATATTTT.

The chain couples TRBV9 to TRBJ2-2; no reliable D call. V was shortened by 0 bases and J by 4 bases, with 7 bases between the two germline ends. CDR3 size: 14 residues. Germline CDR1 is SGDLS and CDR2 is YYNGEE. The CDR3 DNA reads TGTGCCAGCAGCGTAGGAAAGAGCACCGGGGAGCTGTTTTTT. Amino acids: CASSVGKSTGELFF.

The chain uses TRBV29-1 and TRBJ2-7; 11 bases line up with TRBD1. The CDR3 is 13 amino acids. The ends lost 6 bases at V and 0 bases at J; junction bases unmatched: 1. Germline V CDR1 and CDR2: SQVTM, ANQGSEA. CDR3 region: CSVGQGVSYEQYF. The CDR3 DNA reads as TGCAGCGTGGGACAGGGGGTCTCCTACGAGCAGTACTTC.

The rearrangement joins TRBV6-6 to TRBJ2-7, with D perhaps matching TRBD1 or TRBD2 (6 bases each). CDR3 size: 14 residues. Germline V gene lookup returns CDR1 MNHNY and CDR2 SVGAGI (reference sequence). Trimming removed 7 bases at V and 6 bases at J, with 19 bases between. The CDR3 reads CASNPGAEVSEQYF. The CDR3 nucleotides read TGTGCCAGCAACCCGGGGGCCGAGGTTAGCGAGCAGTACTTC.

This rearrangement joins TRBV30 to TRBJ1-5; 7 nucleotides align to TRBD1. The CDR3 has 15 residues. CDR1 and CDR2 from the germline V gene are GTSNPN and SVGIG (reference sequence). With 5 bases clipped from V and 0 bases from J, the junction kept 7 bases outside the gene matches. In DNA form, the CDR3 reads TGTGCCTGGGATCAACAGGGGAATAGCAATCAGCCCCAGCATTTT. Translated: CAWDQQGNSNQPQHF.

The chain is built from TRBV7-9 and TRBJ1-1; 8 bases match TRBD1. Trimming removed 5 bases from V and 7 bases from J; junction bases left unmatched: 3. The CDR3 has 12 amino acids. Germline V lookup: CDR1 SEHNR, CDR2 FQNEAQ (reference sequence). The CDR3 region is CASSDGQGEAFF. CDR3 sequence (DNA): TGTGCCAGCAGCGATGGACAGGGTGAAGCTTTCTTT. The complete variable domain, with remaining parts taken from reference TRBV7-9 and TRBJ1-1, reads DTGVSQNPRHKITKRGQNVTFRCDPISEHNRLYWYRQTLGQGPEFLTYFQNEAQLEKSRLLSDRFSAERPKGSFSTLEIQRTEQGDSAMYLCASSDGQGEAFFGQGTRLTVV.

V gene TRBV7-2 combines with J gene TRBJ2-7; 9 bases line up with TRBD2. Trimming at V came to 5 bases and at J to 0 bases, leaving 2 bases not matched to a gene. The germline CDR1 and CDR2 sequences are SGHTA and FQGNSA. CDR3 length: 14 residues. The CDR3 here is CASSASGASYEQYF. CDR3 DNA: TGTGCCAGCAGCGCTAGCGGGGCCTCCTACGAGCAGTACTTC.

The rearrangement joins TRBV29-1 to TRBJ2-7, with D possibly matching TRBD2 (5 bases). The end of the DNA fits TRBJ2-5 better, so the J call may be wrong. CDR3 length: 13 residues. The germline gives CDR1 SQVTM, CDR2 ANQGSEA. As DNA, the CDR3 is TGCAGCACGCGGGCGGCGGTGAGAGAGACCCAGTACTTC. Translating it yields CSTRAAVRETQYF.

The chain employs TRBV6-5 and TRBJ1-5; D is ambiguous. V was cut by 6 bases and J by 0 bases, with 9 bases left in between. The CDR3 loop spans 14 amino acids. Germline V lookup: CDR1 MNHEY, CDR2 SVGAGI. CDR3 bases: TGTGCCAGCAGCCAATTTAATAGCAATCAGCCCCAGCATTTT. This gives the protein CASSQFNSNQPQHF.

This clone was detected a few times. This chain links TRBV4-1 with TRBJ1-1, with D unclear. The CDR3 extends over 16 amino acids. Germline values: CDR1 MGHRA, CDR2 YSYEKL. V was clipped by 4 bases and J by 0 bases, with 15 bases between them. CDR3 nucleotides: TGCGCCAGCAGCCCCATCGGCCGAGTGATGAACACTGAAGCTTTCTTT. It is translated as CASSPIGRVMNTEAFF.

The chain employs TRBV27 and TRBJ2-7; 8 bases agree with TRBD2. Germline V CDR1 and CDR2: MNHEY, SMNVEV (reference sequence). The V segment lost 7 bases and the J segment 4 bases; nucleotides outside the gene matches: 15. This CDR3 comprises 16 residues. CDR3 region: CASTWRAGVQTYEQYF. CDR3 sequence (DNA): TGTGCCAGCACCTGGAGAGCGGGGGTCCAGACTTACGAGCAGTACTTC.

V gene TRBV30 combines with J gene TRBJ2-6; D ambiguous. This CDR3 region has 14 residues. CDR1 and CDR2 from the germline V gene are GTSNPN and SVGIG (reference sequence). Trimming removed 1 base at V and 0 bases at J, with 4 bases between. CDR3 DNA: TGTGCCTGGAGTGCCGGCTCTGGGGCCAACGTCCTGACTTTC. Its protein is CAWSAGSGANVLTF.

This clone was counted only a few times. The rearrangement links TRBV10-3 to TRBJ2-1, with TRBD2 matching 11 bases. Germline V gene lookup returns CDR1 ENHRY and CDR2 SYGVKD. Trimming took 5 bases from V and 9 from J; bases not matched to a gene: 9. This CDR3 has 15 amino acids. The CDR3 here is CAISPPTSGGSEQFF. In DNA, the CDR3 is TGTGCCATCAGTCCCCCCACTAGCGGGGGATCTGAGCAGTTCTTC.

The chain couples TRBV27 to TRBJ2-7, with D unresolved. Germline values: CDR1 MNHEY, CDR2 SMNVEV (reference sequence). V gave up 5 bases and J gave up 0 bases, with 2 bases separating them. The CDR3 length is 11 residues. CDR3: CASSPSYEQYF. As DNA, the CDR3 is TGTGCCAGCAGTCCCTCCTACGAGCAGTACTTC.

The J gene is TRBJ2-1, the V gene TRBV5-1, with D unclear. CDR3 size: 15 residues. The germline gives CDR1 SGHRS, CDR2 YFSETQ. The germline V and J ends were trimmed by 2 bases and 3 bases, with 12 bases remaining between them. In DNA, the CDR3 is TGCGCCAGCAGCTTACAGAATCCCAACTACAATGAGCAGTTCTTC. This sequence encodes CASSLQNPNYNEQFF.

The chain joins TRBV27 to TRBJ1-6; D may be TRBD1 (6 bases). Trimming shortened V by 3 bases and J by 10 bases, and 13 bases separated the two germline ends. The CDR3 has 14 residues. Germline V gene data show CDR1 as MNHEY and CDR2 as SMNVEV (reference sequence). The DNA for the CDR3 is TGTGCCAGCAGTTTTATACAGGGTGGATCACCCCTCCACTTT. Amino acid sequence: CASSFIQGGSPLHF.

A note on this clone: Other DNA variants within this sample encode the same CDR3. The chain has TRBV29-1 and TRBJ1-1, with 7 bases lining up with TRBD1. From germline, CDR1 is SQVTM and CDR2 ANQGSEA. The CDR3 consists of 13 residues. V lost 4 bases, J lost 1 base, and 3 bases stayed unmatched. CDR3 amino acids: CSVGRDRNTEAFF. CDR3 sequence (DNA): TGCAGCGTTGGACGGGACAGGAACACTGAAGCTTTCTTT.